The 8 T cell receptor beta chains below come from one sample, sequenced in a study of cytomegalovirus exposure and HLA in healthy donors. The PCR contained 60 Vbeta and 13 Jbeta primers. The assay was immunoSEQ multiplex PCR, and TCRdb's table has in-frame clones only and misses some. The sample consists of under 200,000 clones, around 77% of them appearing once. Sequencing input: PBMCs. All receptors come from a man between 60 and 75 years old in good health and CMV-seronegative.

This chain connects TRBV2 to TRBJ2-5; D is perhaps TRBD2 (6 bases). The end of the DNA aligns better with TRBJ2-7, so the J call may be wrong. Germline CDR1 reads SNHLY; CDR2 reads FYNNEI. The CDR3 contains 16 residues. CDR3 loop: CASNRNSGFPVAEQYF. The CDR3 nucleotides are TGTGCCAGCAACCGAAACAGCGGGTTCCCCGTTGCCGAGCAGTACTTC.

CDR3 residues: CASSDIPNRYEQFF. CDR3 nucleotide sequence: TGTGCCAGCAGTGATATTCCCAACAGGTATGAGCAGTTCTTC. The chain employs TRBV28 and TRBJ2-1; TRBD1 is a possible D gene (5 bases). Trimming took 5 bases from V and 8 from J, leaving 16 bases between them. The CDR3 has 14 amino acids. Germline-derived CDR1 and CDR2 are MDHEN and SYDVKM.

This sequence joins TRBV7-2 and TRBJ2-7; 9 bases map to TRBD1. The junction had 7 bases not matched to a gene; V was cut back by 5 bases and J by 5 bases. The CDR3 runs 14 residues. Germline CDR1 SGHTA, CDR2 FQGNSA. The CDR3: CASSRTGVGDEQYF. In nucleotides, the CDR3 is TGTGCCAGCAGCAGGACAGGGGTGGGGGACGAGCAGTACTTC.

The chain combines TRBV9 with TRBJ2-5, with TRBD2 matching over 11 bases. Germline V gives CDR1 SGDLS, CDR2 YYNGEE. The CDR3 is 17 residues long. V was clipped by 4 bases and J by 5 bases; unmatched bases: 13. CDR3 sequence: CASSPGGTSGGWETQYF. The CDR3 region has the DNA TGTGCCAGCAGCCCGGGAGGAACTAGCGGGGGTTGGGAGACCCAGTACTTC.

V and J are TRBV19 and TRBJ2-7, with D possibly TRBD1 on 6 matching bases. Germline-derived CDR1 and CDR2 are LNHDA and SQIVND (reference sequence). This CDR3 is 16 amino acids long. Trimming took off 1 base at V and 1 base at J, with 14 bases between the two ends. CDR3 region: CASSIVEARGSYEQYF. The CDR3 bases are TGTGCCAGTAGTATAGTAGAGGCCAGGGGATCCTACGAGCAGTACTTC.

The CDR3 loop is CASSLEGHPPTDTQYF. CDR3 in DNA: TGCGCCAGCAGCTTGGAGGGGCACCCACCCACAGATACGCAGTATTTT. This rearrangement joins TRBV5-1 to TRBJ2-3, with D perhaps matching TRBD1 (5 bases). This CDR3 region has 16 residues. The germline CDR1 and CDR2 sequences are SGHRS and YFSETQ. Trimming took off 0 bases at V and 2 bases at J, with 13 bases between the two ends.

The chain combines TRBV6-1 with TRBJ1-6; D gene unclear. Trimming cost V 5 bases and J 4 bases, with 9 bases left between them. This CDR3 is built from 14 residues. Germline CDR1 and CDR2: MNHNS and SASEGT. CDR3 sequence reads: CASSPTVYNSPLHF. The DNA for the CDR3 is TGTGCCAGCAGTCCCACAGTGTATAATTCACCCCTCCACTTT.

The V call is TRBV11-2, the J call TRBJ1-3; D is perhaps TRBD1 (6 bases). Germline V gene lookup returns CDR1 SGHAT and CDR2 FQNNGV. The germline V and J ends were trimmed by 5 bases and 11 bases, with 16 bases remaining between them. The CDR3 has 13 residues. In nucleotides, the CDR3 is TGTGCCAGCAGCCCCCCGGGGGGGACACCCATATATTTT. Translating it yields CASSPPGGTPIYF.